These 30 T cell receptor beta chains were all obtained from the same sample, sequenced in a study of control samples from healthy donors and cancer patients. The assay was immunoSEQ multiplex PCR, and TCRdb's table has in-frame clones only and misses some. The sample yields 90,000 to 150,000 clones, about 86% seen once. The material sequenced was blood. These receptors all come from a man younger than 40 in good health.

The rearrangement uses TRBV7-8 and TRBJ1-4; D possibly corresponds to TRBD1 (5 bases). This CDR3 is 14 amino acids long. V was shortened by 1 base and J by 11 bases, with 14 bases between the two germline ends. Germline V gene lookup returns CDR1 SGHVS and CDR2 FQNEAQ. CDR3 nucleotide sequence: TGTGCCAGCAGCTTAGGGGGACGCCCGGGGAAACTGTTTTTT. The encoded protein is CASSLGGRPGKLFF.

The chain has TRBV7-2 and TRBJ1-3, with D maybe TRBD1 (5 bases). The germline V and J ends were trimmed by 2 bases and 0 bases, with 8 bases remaining between them. The CDR3 has 15 residues. Germline values: CDR1 SGHTA, CDR2 FQGNSA. Here the CDR3 DNA reads TGTGCCAGCAGCTTATGGGGGTCCTCTGGAAACACCATATATTTT. Encoded protein: CASSLWGSSGNTIYF.

V gene TRBV5-1 combines with J gene TRBJ2-5, with 11 bases matching TRBD2. The ends lost 0 bases at V and 4 bases at J; junction bases unmatched: 2. The CDR3 length is 15 residues. CDR1 and CDR2 from the germline V gene are SGHRS and YFSETQ. The CDR3 is CASSLGLAGIETQYF. The CDR3 DNA sequence: TGCGCCAGCAGCTTGGGACTAGCGGGGATAGAGACCCAGTACTTC.

The gene calls are TRBV29-1 and TRBJ1-1; TRBD1 aligns across 10 bases. The CDR3 is 14 residues long. The germline CDR1 and CDR2 sequences are SQVTM and ANQGSEA. V trimming: 4 bases; J trimming: 5 bases; junction bases outside the gene matches: 7. The CDR3 reads CSVGRRDRGTEAFF. CDR3 in DNA: TGCAGCGTTGGCCGCCGGGACAGGGGAACTGAAGCTTTCTTT.

The rearrangement uses TRBV6-5 and TRBJ2-3; D not resolved. CDR3 length: 13 residues. V lost 8 bases and J 0 bases, leaving 9 bases between the germline ends. Germline CDR1 is MNHEY and CDR2 is SVGAGI. The CDR3 is CASGERSTDTQYF. Written as DNA, the CDR3 is TGTGCCAGCGGCGAACGGAGCACAGATACGCAGTATTTT.

The chain employs TRBV3-1 (or the pseudogene TRBV3-2) and TRBJ1-6; D is unclear. The CDR3 is 15 amino acids. V lost 5 bases to trimming and J lost 9 bases, with 17 bases between them. Per the germline V gene, CDR1 is LGHDT and CDR2 is YNNKEL (reference sequence). The CDR3 DNA follows: TGTGCCAGCAGCGCCGGCGGACCCCGGGGTTCACCCCTCCACTTT. Translated: CASSAGGPRGSPLHF.

CDR3 sequence reads: CASSGQDTEAFF. The CDR3 coding sequence is TGTGCCAGTTCCGGACAGGACACTGAAGCTTTCTTT. The chain recombines TRBV19 with TRBJ1-1, with 7 bases lining up with TRBD1. CDR1 is LNHDA and CDR2 is SQIVND in the germline V gene (reference sequence). The junction had 3 bases not matched to a gene; V was cut back by 8 bases and J by 3 bases. The CDR3 consists of 12 residues.

The CDR3 loop reads CASSAYNEQFF. CDR3 nucleotide sequence: TGTGCCAGCAGTGCATACAATGAGCAGTTCTTC. The V call is TRBV12-3 or TRBV12-4, the J call TRBJ2-1; D call uncertain. There are 11 residues in the CDR3. V gave up 5 bases and J gave up 4 bases, with 3 bases separating them.

V and J are TRBV6-6 and TRBJ1-5; no clear D gene. The CDR3 length is 16 residues. V gave up 0 bases and J gave up 4 bases, with 13 bases separating them. Germline V gene data show CDR1 as MNHNY and CDR2 as SVGAGI (reference sequence). CDR3 in amino acids: CASSYSQQGNNQPQHF. CDR3 in DNA: TGTGCCAGCAGTTACTCCCAACAAGGAAATAATCAGCCCCAGCATTTT.

V and J are TRBV15 and TRBJ2-2; possible D gene TRBD1, 6 bases. Germline assignment: CDR1 LNHNV and CDR2 YYDKDF (reference sequence). CDR3 length: 15 amino acids. Trimming shortened V by 1 base and J by 1 base, and 7 bases separated the two germline ends. The CDR3 here is CATSRGTENTGELFF. The CDR3 DNA follows: TGTGCCACCAGCAGAGGGACAGAGAACACCGGGGAGCTGTTTTTT. Filled out from reference TRBV15 and TRBJ2-2, the complete variable domain reads DAMVIQNPRYQVTQFGKPVTLSCSQTLNHNVMYWYQQKSSQAPKLLFHYYDKDFNNEADTPDNFQSRRPNTSFCFLDIRSPGLGDTAMYLCATSRGTENTGELFFGEGSRLTVL.

In nucleotides, the CDR3 is TGTGCCAGCAGCTACGGCGGGGGGGGAAATACGCAGTATTTT. Translation: CASSYGGGGNTQYF. V and J are TRBV5-6 and TRBJ2-3; 9 bases are shared with TRBD2. The CDR3 spans 14 residues. V dropped 3 bases and J dropped 7; count of bases not matched to a gene: 6. In germline, CDR1 is SGHDT, CDR2 YYEEEE. The variable domain in full, with the rest retrieved from reference TRBV5-6 and TRBJ2-3, is DAGVTQSPTHLIKTRGQQVTLRCSPKSGHDTVSWYQQALGQGPQFIFQYYEEEERQRGNFPDRFSGHQFPNYSSELNVNALLLGDSALYLCASSYGGGGNTQYFGPGTRLTVL.

The chain joins TRBV5-8 to TRBJ1-5; 11 nucleotides match TRBD1. Germline V gives CDR1 SGHTS, CDR2 YDEGEE. This CDR3 contains 16 residues. The ends lost 4 bases at V and 6 bases at J; junction bases unmatched: 9. For the CDR3, the DNA is TGTGCCAGCAGCCCCGGGACAGGGGGTACGGTTCAGCCCCAGCATTTT. It codes for CASSPGTGGTVQPQHF. The complete variable domain, with remaining parts taken from reference TRBV5-8 and TRBJ1-5, reads EAGVTQSPTHLIKTRGQQATLRCSPISGHTSVYWYQQALGLGLQFLLWYDEGEERNRGNFPPRFSGRQFPNYSSELNVNALELEDSALYLCASSPGTGGTVQPQHFGDGTRLSIL.

For this clone: Within the sample, other DNA sequences also encode this same CDR3. The V gene is TRBV5-1, the J gene TRBJ2-3; 9 nucleotides match TRBD1. The CDR3 length is 14 residues. CDR1 and CDR2 (germline): SGHRS, YFSETQ. V lost 4 bases and J lost 3; bases outside the gene matches: 3. CDR3 in amino acids: CASSPGQGTDTQYF. In nucleotides, the CDR3 is TGCGCCAGCAGCCCAGGACAGGGGACAGATACGCAGTATTTT.

This chain joins TRBV18 and TRBJ1-3; D is unresolved. The CDR3 contains 17 residues. V lost 2 bases and J 2 bases, leaving 16 bases between the germline ends. CDR1 KGHSH and CDR2 LQKENI come from the germline V gene. The CDR3 DNA follows: TGTGCCAGCTCACCAAGTTCGGGTCGGAGTACTGGAAACACCATATATTTT. Translated: CASSPSSGRSTGNTIYF. The full variable domain, rest sourced from reference TRBV18 and TRBJ1-3, is NAGVMQNPRHLVRRRGQEARLRCSPMKGHSHVYWYRQLPEEGLKFMVYLQKENIIDESGMPKERFSAEFPKEGPSILRIQQVVRGDSAAYFCASSPSSGRSTGNTIYFGEGSWLTVV.

The V call is TRBV4-1, the J call TRBJ1-5; possibly TRBD1 for D (5 bases). The CDR3 spans 14 residues. Trimming took 4 bases from V and 7 from J, leaving 14 bases between them. Germline CDR1 reads MGHRA; CDR2 reads YSYEKL. The CDR3 is CASSRSLEGQPQHF. CDR3 bases: TGCGCCAGCAGCCGCAGCCTCGAGGGGCAGCCCCAGCATTTT.

Note on this clone: One end of the junction fails to match germline, which may point to a read error. V is TRBV6-1 and J is TRBJ2-1; TRBD2 might be the D (7 bases). Germline V gene sequence: CDR1 MNHNS, CDR2 SASEGT. The CDR3 spans 15 residues. For the CDR3, the DNA is TGTGCCAGCAGCGAAGAGGGGGGGGGCCGGAATGAGCAGTTCTTC. Amino acid sequence: CASSEEGGGRNEQFF.

The CDR3 region is CASSPGTGEDEQYV. The CDR3 DNA sequence: TGTGCCAGCTCACCGGGTACAGGGGAGGACGAGCAGTACGTC. The chain is built from TRBV18 and TRBJ2-7; TRBD1 is a possible D gene (7 bases). V was trimmed by 3 bases and J by 5 bases, leaving 14 bases between them. This CDR3 comprises 14 residues. CDR1 and CDR2 from the germline V gene are KGHSH and LQKENI.

The chain recombines TRBV5-1 with TRBJ2-1; D possibly matches TRBD1 or TRBD2 (6 bases each). Germline V gives CDR1 SGHRS, CDR2 YFSETQ. The ends were cut back, 7 bases at V and 5 bases at J, with 16 bases in the middle. The CDR3 is 14 residues long. The chain's CDR3 is CASGPRGPDNEQFF. As DNA, the CDR3 is TGCGCCAGCGGTCCCCGGGGGCCGGACAATGAGCAGTTCTTC.

V and J are TRBV7-2 and TRBJ2-7; TRBD2 might be the D (7 bases). CDR3 length: 15 residues. Per germline, CDR1 SGHTA and CDR2 FQGNSA. Trimming took off 5 bases at V and 9 bases at J, with 23 bases between the two ends. The CDR3, as DNA: TGTGCCAGCAGCCCCTTGACAGTTTCGGCGGGGGCGCAGTACTTC. Translation gives CASSPLTVSAGAQYF. The entire variable domain, with the rest obtained from reference TRBV7-2 and TRBJ2-7, is as follows: GAGVSQSPSNKVTEKGKDVELRCDPISGHTALYWYRQSLGQGLEFLIYFQGNSAPDKSGLPSDRFSAERTGGSVSTLTIQRTQQEDSAVYLCASSPLTVSAGAQYFGPGTRLTVT.

This rearrangement joins TRBV18 to TRBJ1-1, with D maybe TRBD1 (5 bases). This CDR3 contains 14 residues. Trimming took off 6 bases at V and 5 bases at J, with 16 bases between the two ends. Germline-derived CDR1 and CDR2 are KGHSH and LQKENI. Here the CDR3 DNA reads TGTGCCAGCTCGCAGATCAGGGTCCAAACTGAAGCTTTCTTT. This sequence encodes CASSQIRVQTEAFF.

The chain recombines TRBV4-1 with TRBJ2-2, with D possibly matching TRBD1 (6 bases). Germline V gene data show CDR1 as MGHRA and CDR2 as YSYEKL. Between the trimmed V and J ends, which lost 3 bases and 5 bases, there was a span of 10 bases. The length of the CDR3 is 14 residues. CDR3 nucleotides: TGCGCCAGCAGCCATCCGACAGGAACCGGGGAGCTGTTTTTT. Encoded protein: CASSHPTGTGELFF.

This chain links TRBV15 with TRBJ1-5, with D possibly matching TRBD1 (6 bases). CDR1 is LNHNV, CDR2 YYDKDF, per germline (reference sequence). CDR3 length equals 15 residues. V gave up 0 bases and J gave up 6 bases, with 12 bases separating them. The CDR3 here is CATSRDRGEVQPQHF. Written as DNA, the CDR3 is TGTGCCACCAGCAGAGATAGGGGGGAAGTTCAGCCCCAGCATTTT.

The chain combines TRBV27 with TRBJ1-5; D is undetermined. Germline V gene sequence: CDR1 MNHEY, CDR2 SMNVEV (reference sequence). The CDR3 totals 15 residues. Deletions cut 3 bases from V and 4 bases from J, with 13 bases between. This chain's CDR3 is CASSLAGNRNQPQHF. The CDR3 DNA reads as TGTGCCAGCAGTTTGGCGGGGAATCGGAATCAGCCCCAGCATTTT.

The V call is TRBV9, the J call TRBJ1-1; D might be TRBD1 (6 bases). V lost 4 bases and J lost 5, with 21 bases in between. Germline CDR1 and CDR2: SGDLS and YYNGEE. The CDR3 totals 16 residues. The CDR3 loop is CASSTQKGEVRTEAFF. In DNA form, the CDR3 reads TGTGCCAGCAGCACCCAGAAGGGGGAGGTTAGAACTGAAGCTTTCTTT.

The rearrangement uses TRBV5-6 and TRBJ1-2, with D hard to call. Trimming took off 0 bases at V and 10 bases at J, with 13 bases between the two ends. There are 13 residues in the CDR3. CDR1 is SGHDT and CDR2 is YYEEEE in the germline V gene. CDR3 loop: CASSLEVARDYTF. The CDR3 nucleotides read TGTGCCAGCAGCTTGGAGGTGGCCCGAGACTACACCTTC.

J is TRBJ2-2 and V is TRBV27; 9 bases map to TRBD1. After removal of 5 bases from V and 2 bases from J, the junction contained 6 bases not matched to a gene. Germline values: CDR1 MNHEY, CDR2 SMNVEV (reference sequence). CDR3 length: 16 residues. The CDR3 nucleotides read TGTGCCAGCAGTCCCCGGGACAGGGTTAACACCGGGGAGCTGTTTTTT. It encodes CASSPRDRVNTGELFF.

This clone was detected many times. This sequence joins TRBV30 and TRBJ1-2, with D unclear. Germline loops: CDR1 GTSNPN, CDR2 SVGIG (reference sequence). The V and J ends lost 0 bases and 4 bases respectively, with 3 bases between them. The CDR3 loop spans 11 amino acids. The CDR3: CAWSVFYGYTF. The CDR3 DNA reads as TGTGCCTGGAGTGTTTTCTATGGCTACACCTTC.

This chain connects TRBV18 to TRBJ1-5; D gene ambiguous. The germline V and J ends were trimmed by 2 bases and 1 base, with 3 bases remaining between them. Germline-derived CDR1 and CDR2 are KGHSH and LQKENI. This CDR3 comprises 13 residues. Here the CDR3 reads CASSPDSNQPQHF. In nucleotides, the CDR3 is TGTGCCAGCTCACCAGACAGCAATCAGCCCCAGCATTTT.

The J gene is TRBJ2-3, the V gene TRBV18, with D perhaps assigned TRBD1 or TRBD2 (5 bases each). The germline V and J ends were trimmed by 6 bases and 5 bases, with 21 bases remaining between them. This CDR3 spans 16 amino acids. The germline CDR1 and CDR2 sequences are KGHSH and LQKENI. CDR3 in amino acids: CASSSRPGPGGDTQYF. Written as DNA, the CDR3 is TGTGCCAGCTCTTCTCGCCCCGGGCCTGGGGGAGATACGCAGTATTTT. Using reference TRBV18 and TRBJ2-3 for the parts outside the CDR3, the full variable domain is NAGVMQNPRHLVRRRGQEARLRCSPMKGHSHVYWYRQLPEEGLKFMVYLQKENIIDESGMPKERFSAEFPKEGPSILRIQQVVRGDSAAYFCASSSRPGPGGDTQYFGPGTRLTVL.

This chain links TRBV2 with TRBJ1-4; D gene uncertain. V was clipped by 3 bases and J by 12 bases, with 26 bases between them. This CDR3 contains 17 residues. Per germline, CDR1 SNHLY and CDR2 FYNNEI. This CDR3 is CASSDPFRPRIRRQLFF. The CDR3 region has the DNA TGTGCCAGCAGTGATCCCTTCAGACCTCGGATCCGTCGGCAACTGTTTTTT. The variable domain in full, completed from reference TRBV2 and TRBJ1-4, reads EPEVTQTPSHQVTQMGQEVILRCVPISNHLYFYWYRQILGQKVEFLVSFYNNEISEKSEIFDDQFSVERPDGSNFTLKIRSTKLEDSAMYFCASSDPFRPRIRRQLFFGSGTQLSVL.